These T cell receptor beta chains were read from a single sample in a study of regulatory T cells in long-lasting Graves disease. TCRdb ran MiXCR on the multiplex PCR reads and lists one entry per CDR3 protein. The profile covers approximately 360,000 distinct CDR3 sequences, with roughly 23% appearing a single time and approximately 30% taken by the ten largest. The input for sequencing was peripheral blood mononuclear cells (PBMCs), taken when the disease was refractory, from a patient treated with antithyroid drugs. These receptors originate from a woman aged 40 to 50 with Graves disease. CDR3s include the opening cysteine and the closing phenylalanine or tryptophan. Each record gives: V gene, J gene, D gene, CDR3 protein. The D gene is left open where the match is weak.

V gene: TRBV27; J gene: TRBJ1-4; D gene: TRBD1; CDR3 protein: CASSSYRGLEKLFF
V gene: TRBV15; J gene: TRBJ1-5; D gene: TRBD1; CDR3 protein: CATSRTQGIVGNQPQHF
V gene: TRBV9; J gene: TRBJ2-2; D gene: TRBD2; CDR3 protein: CASSVARTSGAINTGELFF
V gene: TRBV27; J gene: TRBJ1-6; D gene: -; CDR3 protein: CASSLVRGESPLHF
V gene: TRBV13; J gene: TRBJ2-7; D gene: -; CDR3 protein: CASSSRRKSSYEQYF
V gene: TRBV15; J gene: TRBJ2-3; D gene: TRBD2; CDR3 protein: CATSRVRLVASGPTDTQYF
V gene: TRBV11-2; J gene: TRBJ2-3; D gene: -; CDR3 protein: CASSLLGDTQYF
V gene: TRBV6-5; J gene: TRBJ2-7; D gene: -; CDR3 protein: CASSYTTSPSGEQYF
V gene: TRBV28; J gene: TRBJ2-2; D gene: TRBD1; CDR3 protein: CASSQTGANTGELFF
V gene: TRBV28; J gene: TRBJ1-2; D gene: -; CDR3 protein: CASSRGRGFFVSNGYTF
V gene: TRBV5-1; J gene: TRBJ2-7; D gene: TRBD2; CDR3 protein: CASSQKAGAYSEQYF
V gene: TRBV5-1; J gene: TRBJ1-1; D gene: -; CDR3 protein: CASSFAREGTEAFF
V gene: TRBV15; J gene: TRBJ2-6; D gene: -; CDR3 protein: CATSRDLGGANVLTF
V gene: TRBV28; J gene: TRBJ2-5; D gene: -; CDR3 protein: CASTSWGEETQYF
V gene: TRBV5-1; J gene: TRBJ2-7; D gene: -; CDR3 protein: CASSFPGVSYEQYF
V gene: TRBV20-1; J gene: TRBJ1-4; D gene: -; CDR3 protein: CSARRDSNEKLFF
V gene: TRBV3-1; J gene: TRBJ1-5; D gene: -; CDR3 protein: CASSHPPPWEIIEHF
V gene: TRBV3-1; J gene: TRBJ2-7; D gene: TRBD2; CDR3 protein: CASSHRREQNEQYF
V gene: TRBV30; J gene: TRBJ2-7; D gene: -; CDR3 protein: CAWSRGFSYEQYF